This T cell receptor beta chain came from a study of blood T cell repertoires in COVID-19. Study as a whole: Samples taken during acute and convalescent COVID-19 were collected in the United States, Italy and Spain. PBMCs, B-cell-depleted T cells, or T cells were the source of the cDNA or gDNA that made up the material.

This CDR3 is built from 14 residues. V was shortened by 0 bases and J by 3 bases, with 9 bases between the two germline ends. The germline CDR1 and CDR2 sequences are SGHRS and YFSETQ. Authors' methods: Researchers report that nucleated cell counts were estimated from reference gene primer amplification. TCRdb keeps only in-frame clones here, not all; method: immunoSEQ multiplex PCR. The D gene and trimming were derived from the DNA, and the V and J assignments and clone size from that table. The sample shows fewer than 450,000 clones, around 88% of them seen only once. Seattle cases were enrolled at active infection and followed longitudinally.

Sequenced material: peripheral blood. V gene TRBV5-1 combines with J gene TRBJ2-5; D ambiguous. The clonotype originates from a woman in her fifties or sixties with COVID-19, enrolled during active disease. The CDR3 DNA reads as TGCGCCAGCAGCTTGGTGTTGAGAGAAGAGACCCAGTACTTC. It encodes CASSLVLREETQYF.